The rows below give T cell receptor beta chains drawn from one sample of a study of a mutant IDH1 vaccine in newly diagnosed glioma. These receptors are not linked to any known antigen. Method: immunoSEQ multiplex PCR; TCRdb's copy keeps in-frame clones and lacks some. The table has around 9,700 clones, approximately 88% seen once; the top ten hold roughly 4.8%. Sequences were derived from PBMCs, sampled from a glioma patient whose treatment included an IDH1 peptide vaccine. Receptors were obtained from a woman aged 40 to 49 with glioma. Some clones in this sample may be carry-over from other donors' samples. CDR3s include the opening cysteine and the closing phenylalanine or tryptophan. The D gene is left open where the match is weak. The size of a clone is reported for some rows only, either as once, few or many, or as a class for expanded clones.

CDR3 DNA: TGTGCCAGCAGTTACGGGGACGAGCAGTACTTC; CDR3 protein: CASSYGDEQYF; clone size: NA; J gene: TRBJ2-7; V gene: TRBV28; D gene: NA
CDR3 DNA: TGTGCCAGCAGTTTAAAGTCCCTCGGATTGTACGAGCAGTACTTC; CDR3 protein: CASSLKSLGLYEQYF; clone size: NA; J gene: TRBJ2-7; V gene: TRBV27; D gene: NA
CDR3 DNA: TGTGCCAGCAGCTTAGATCGGCTGTTTGGGACAGGGAGTACTGAAGCTTTCTTT; CDR3 protein: CASSLDRLFGTGSTEAFF; clone size: NA; J gene: TRBJ1-1; V gene: TRBV7-9; D gene: TRBD1
CDR3 DNA: TGTGCCAGCAGTGAATGGGGGCAGGGACCTAGCAATCAGCCCCAGCATTTT; CDR3 protein: CASSEWGQGPSNQPQHF; clone size: NA; J gene: TRBJ1-5; V gene: TRBV2; D gene: NA
CDR3 DNA: TGTGCCAGCTCCGGACAGGGAAGGGGGTACGAGCAGTACTTC; CDR3 protein: CASSGQGRGYEQYF; clone size: NA; J gene: TRBJ2-7; V gene: TRBV18; D gene: TRBD1
CDR3 DNA: TGTGCCAGCAGCCCGCACAGGGGATCCTACAATGAGCAGTTCTTC; CDR3 protein: CASSPHRGSYNEQFF; clone size: NA; J gene: TRBJ2-1; V gene: TRBV7-3; D gene: TRBD1
CDR3 DNA: TGCGCCAGCAGCGCGTCAGTGCTTTCGAACACTGAAGCTTTCTTT; CDR3 protein: CASSASVLSNTEAFF; clone size: NA; J gene: TRBJ1-1; V gene: TRBV5-1; D gene: NA
CDR3 DNA: TGTGCCAGCAGCTTTAACAGAATGAACACTGAAGCTTTCTTT; CDR3 protein: CASSFNRMNTEAFF; clone size: NA; J gene: TRBJ1-1; V gene: TRBV5-8; D gene: NA
CDR3 DNA: TGCGCCAGCAGCTCGGGCCTGGGGACTAGCGGAAATTACGAGCAGTACTTC; CDR3 protein: CASSSGLGTSGNYEQYF; clone size: NA; J gene: TRBJ2-7; V gene: TRBV5-1; D gene: TRBD2
CDR3 DNA: TGTGCCAGTTCGTCAGGGTTTCTGGCTGAAGCTTTCTTT; CDR3 protein: CASSSGFLAEAFF; clone size: once; J gene: TRBJ1-1; V gene: TRBV19; D gene: NA
CDR3 DNA: TGTGCCAGCAGTTACGGAACTAACTATGGCTACACCTTC; CDR3 protein: CASSYGTNYGYTF; clone size: NA; J gene: TRBJ1-2; V gene: TRBV6-6; D gene: NA
CDR3 DNA: TGTGCCAGTAGTATGGAACAGGGGCCCAATCAGCCCCAGCATTTT; CDR3 protein: CASSMEQGPNQPQHF; clone size: NA; J gene: TRBJ1-5; V gene: TRBV19; D gene: TRBD1
CDR3 DNA: TGTGCCAGCAGTCAGCTAGCGGAAGAGACCCAGTACTTC; CDR3 protein: CASSQLAEETQYF; clone size: few; J gene: TRBJ2-5; V gene: TRBV27; D gene: TRBD2
CDR3 DNA: TGCGCCAGCAGCTTGGATCTTACCTACAATGAGCAGTTCTTC; CDR3 protein: CASSLDLTYNEQFF; clone size: NA; J gene: TRBJ2-1; V gene: TRBV5-1; D gene: NA
CDR3 DNA: TGTGCCAGCAGCTCACAAACCCTCTTGTATGGCTACACCTTC; CDR3 protein: CASSSQTLLYGYTF; clone size: NA; J gene: TRBJ1-2; V gene: TRBV7-2; D gene: NA
CDR3 DNA: TGTGCCAGTAGTATTGGCCAGGTGCTACAAGAGACCCAGTACTTC; CDR3 protein: CASSIGQVLQETQYF; clone size: NA; J gene: TRBJ2-5; V gene: TRBV19; D gene: NA
CDR3 DNA: TGTGCCAGCAGTCTGCTAGCGGGGGGGCAATCCTACGAGCAGTACTTC; CDR3 protein: CASSLLAGGQSYEQYF; clone size: NA; J gene: TRBJ2-7; V gene: TRBV27; D gene: TRBD2
CDR3 DNA: TGTGCCAGCAGCTTAAGGGCAGGGATCTTGGTCACTGAAGCTTTCTTT; CDR3 protein: CASSLRAGILVTEAFF; clone size: NA; J gene: TRBJ1-1; V gene: TRBV7-9; D gene: NA
CDR3 DNA: TGTGCCAGCAGCTTTGTGGGACAGCGAACTAACTATGGCTACACCTTC; CDR3 protein: CASSFVGQRTNYGYTF; clone size: NA; J gene: TRBJ1-2; V gene: TRBV7-4; D gene: TRBD1
CDR3 DNA: TGTGCCAGCAGTGGGAGCCTGTATATGAACACTGAAGCTTTCTTT; CDR3 protein: CASSGSLYMNTEAFF; clone size: NA; J gene: TRBJ1-1; V gene: TRBV2; D gene: NA
CDR3 DNA: TGTGCCAGCAGTTTAAGCGGATCTAGTGGCTACACCTTC; CDR3 protein: CASSLSGSSGYTF; clone size: NA; J gene: TRBJ1-2; V gene: TRBV27; D gene: NA
CDR3 DNA: TGCGCCAGCAGTGACAGGGGGAGGCAGCCCCAGCATTTT; CDR3 protein: CASSDRGRQPQHF; clone size: large; J gene: TRBJ1-5; V gene: TRBV10-2; D gene: TRBD1
CDR3 DNA: TGTGCCAGCAGTTACTTCGGGCAGGGGGCTGAAGCTTTCTTT; CDR3 protein: CASSYFGQGAEAFF; clone size: few; J gene: TRBJ1-1; V gene: TRBV6-6; D gene: TRBD1
CDR3 DNA: TGTGCCACCAGCAGAGGGCCCCAGGACAGGGTCGGTTACGAGCAGTACTTC; CDR3 protein: CATSRGPQDRVGYEQYF; clone size: NA; J gene: TRBJ2-7; V gene: TRBV15; D gene: TRBD1
CDR3 DNA: TGTGCCAGCAGCTACGACGGACTAGCGGGAAATGAGCAGTTCTTC; CDR3 protein: CASSYDGLAGNEQFF; clone size: NA; J gene: TRBJ2-1; V gene: TRBV14; D gene: TRBD2
CDR3 DNA: TGTGCCAGCAGCCACCAACGCGATTATGGCTACACCTTC; CDR3 protein: CASSHQRDYGYTF; clone size: NA; J gene: TRBJ1-2; V gene: TRBV14; D gene: NA
CDR3 DNA: TGTGCCACCCGAGAGAGGGATACGCAGTATTTT; CDR3 protein: CATRERDTQYF; clone size: NA; J gene: TRBJ2-3; V gene: TRBV19; D gene: NA
CDR3 DNA: TGTGCCAGCAGCTTAGGGTTCGGGGGCGCAGGCTACACCTTC; CDR3 protein: CASSLGFGGAGYTF; clone size: NA; J gene: TRBJ1-2; V gene: TRBV7-9; D gene: NA
CDR3 DNA: TGTGCCAGCAAAAGTTTGCAGGCTACGCAGTATTTT; CDR3 protein: CASKSLQATQYF; clone size: NA; J gene: TRBJ2-3; V gene: TRBV6-5; D gene: NA
CDR3 DNA: TGTGCCAGTAGTATAGTACCAAGAAGCAATCAGCCCCAGCATTTT; CDR3 protein: CASSIVPRSNQPQHF; clone size: NA; J gene: TRBJ1-5; V gene: TRBV19; D gene: NA
CDR3 DNA: TGTGCCAGCAGTGACTTGTCGGGGGCATACAATGAGCAGTTCTTC; CDR3 protein: CASSDLSGAYNEQFF; clone size: NA; J gene: TRBJ2-1; V gene: TRBV6-1; D gene: NA
CDR3 DNA: TGTGCCAGCAGTTACAAGGGGTCCTACAATGAGCAGTTCTTC; CDR3 protein: CASSYKGSYNEQFF; clone size: NA; J gene: TRBJ2-1; V gene: TRBV6-5; D gene: NA
CDR3 DNA: TGTGCCAGCAAAGAAAGCCCAAAGACAGGGAAATACGAGCAGTACTTC; CDR3 protein: CASKESPKTGKYEQYF; clone size: NA; J gene: TRBJ2-7; V gene: TRBV28; D gene: TRBD1
CDR3 DNA: TGTGCCAGCAGCTTAGGGTCTCTGGGGCCGGAAGAGACCCAGTACTTC; CDR3 protein: CASSLGSLGPEETQYF; clone size: NA; J gene: TRBJ2-5; V gene: TRBV7-9; D gene: NA
CDR3 DNA: TGCGCCAGCAGCCCTAGGGGGAATTCGAGAGCTTTCTTT; CDR3 protein: CASSPRGNSRAFF; clone size: few; J gene: TRBJ1-1; V gene: TRBV10-1; D gene: NA
CDR3 DNA: TGTGCCAGCAGCCAAGGGGGGGGCGGGGGCACAGATACGCAGTATTTT; CDR3 protein: CASSQGGGGGTDTQYF; clone size: NA; J gene: TRBJ2-3; V gene: TRBV4-2; D gene: NA
CDR3 DNA: TGTGCCATCAGTGACGGAACTTCATGGACCGGGGAGCTGTTTTTT; CDR3 protein: CAISDGTSWTGELFF; clone size: once; J gene: TRBJ2-2; V gene: TRBV10-3; D gene: NA
CDR3 DNA: TGTGCCAGCAGCCAAAGGGCGGGGAAAGAGGGTGAGCAGTTCTTC; CDR3 protein: CASSQRAGKEGEQFF; clone size: few; J gene: TRBJ2-1; V gene: TRBV4-2; D gene: NA
CDR3 DNA: TGTGCCAGCAGTCGGCAGGGGAATACTGAAGCTTTCTTT; CDR3 protein: CASSRQGNTEAFF; clone size: NA; J gene: TRBJ1-1; V gene: TRBV27; D gene: NA